What follows are 27 T cell receptor beta chains derived from one specimen sequenced in a study of T cell responses to AZD1222 COVID-19 vaccine. Sequencing was performed with immunoSEQ multiplex PCR; in TCRdb, only in-frame clones are kept and a portion is missing. The data show around 150,000 clones, with over 80% seen just once and approximately 7% held by the top ten. Sample: peripheral blood, taken 28 days after the second AZD1222 dose. These receptors all come from an adult who received the AZD1222 COVID-19 vaccine.

The chain recombines TRBV6-5 with TRBJ1-1, with D uncertain. V dropped 0 bases and J dropped 7 bases, with 6 bases sitting between them. CDR3 length equals 12 residues. Per germline, CDR1 MNHEY and CDR2 SVGAGI. The CDR3 DNA follows: TGTGCCAGCAGTTACTCGACCGGTGAAGCTTTCTTT. Translating gives CASSYSTGEAFF.

J is TRBJ1-1 and V is TRBV2, with D uncertain. Trimming removed 6 bases from V and 10 bases from J, with 12 bases in between. The CDR3 length is 11 residues. Germline CDR1 and CDR2: SNHLY and FYNNEI. The CDR3 DNA is TGTGCCAGCAGGCCGACGATGGGAGCTTTCTTT. This encodes CASRPTMGAFF.

The chain is built from TRBV7-9 and TRBJ2-1; 7 nucleotides match TRBD1. CDR1 is SEHNR, CDR2 FQNEAQ, per germline (reference sequence). Unmatched junction bases numbered 8, after V lost 4 bases and J lost 2 bases. CDR3 length equals 16 residues. The CDR3 loop is CASSSTGVGAYNEQFF. In nucleotides, the CDR3 is TGTGCCAGCAGCTCAACAGGGGTGGGGGCCTACAATGAGCAGTTCTTC.

The chain uses TRBV4-1 and TRBJ2-7; D not certain. The germline V gene encodes CDR1 MGHRA and CDR2 YSYEKL. CDR3 length equals 15 residues. The V end was cut by 1 base, the J end by 3 bases, with 13 bases between. CDR3 loop: CASSQVPNGYYEQYF. The DNA of the CDR3 is TGCGCCAGCAGCCAAGTTCCCAACGGATACTACGAGCAGTACTTC.

For the CDR3, the DNA is TGTGCCAGCAGCCAAGTAGGGAACACCCTTTCGAACTACACCTTC. It yields the protein CASSQVGNTLSNYTF. The V gene is TRBV3-1 (or the pseudogene TRBV3-2), the J gene TRBJ1-2; D unresolved. Germline assignment: CDR1 LGHDT and CDR2 YNNKEL (reference sequence). V was cut by 1 base and J by 10 bases, with 19 bases left in between. The CDR3 is 15 amino acids.

The V call is TRBV2, the J call TRBJ1-1; 9 bases agree with TRBD1. This CDR3 spans 13 amino acids. Germline V gives CDR1 SNHLY, CDR2 FYNNEI. J gave up 5 bases and V 8 bases, and 6 bases lay outside the gene matches. In nucleotides, the CDR3 is TGTGCCAGCGGTCAGACAGGGGGAACTGAAGCTTTCTTT. This encodes CASGQTGGTEAFF.

This clone turned up a few times. The rearrangement uses TRBV7-6 and TRBJ2-2, with D possibly being TRBD1 or TRBD2 (5 bases each). There are 16 residues in the CDR3. Trimming took 5 bases from V and 6 from J, leaving 19 bases between them. Germline V gene sequence: CDR1 SGHVS, CDR2 FNYEAQ. CDR3 nucleotides: TGTGCCAGCAGCCCCCGTGGGCGTCAGGGACCCGGGGAGCTGTTTTTT. Encoded protein: CASSPRGRQGPGELFF.

This rearrangement joins TRBV7-8 to TRBJ2-7; D uncertain. CDR3 length: 15 amino acids. Trimming took 3 bases from V and 7 from J, leaving 19 bases between them. CDR1 and CDR2 from the germline V gene are SGHVS and FQNEAQ. The CDR3 nucleotides read TGTGCCAGCAGCTTTGCTCAGACTTTGACTCGAGAGCAGTACTTC. The encoded protein is CASSFAQTLTREQYF. Variable domain in full (rest from reference TRBV7-8 and TRBJ2-7): GAGVSQSPRYKVAKRGQDVALRCDPISGHVSLFWYQQALGQGPEFLTYFQNEAQLDKSGLPSDRFFAERPEGSVSTLKIQRTQQEDSAVYLCASSFAQTLTREQYFGPGTRLTVT.

The CDR3 region has the DNA TGCGCCAGCAGCCAAGGTGACTCATCCTACGAGCAGTACTTC. Protein product: CASSQGDSSYEQYF. This chain connects TRBV4-1 to TRBJ2-7; D not resolved. Germline V gene sequence: CDR1 MGHRA, CDR2 YSYEKL. V lost 1 base and J 1 base, leaving 8 bases between the germline ends. The CDR3 loop spans 14 amino acids.

The gene calls are TRBV15 and TRBJ1-6; 7 positions agree with TRBD1. V lost 5 bases to trimming and J lost 0 bases; unmatched junction nucleotides: 10. Germline assignment: CDR1 LNHNV and CDR2 YYDKDF (reference sequence). CDR3 length equals 18 residues. The CDR3 loop reads CATSVPGQLISYNSPLHF. The CDR3 DNA sequence: TGTGCCACCAGCGTTCCGGGACAGCTTATCTCCTATAATTCACCCCTCCACTTT.

The rearrangement uses TRBV7-9 and TRBJ2-7, with D unclear. There are 15 residues in the CDR3. V gave up 1 base and J gave up 2 bases, with 12 bases separating them. Germline V CDR1 and CDR2: SEHNR, FQNEAQ (reference sequence). The CDR3 coding sequence is TGTGCCAGCAGCTTAGTCGCAGGCCCTACCTACGAGCAGTACTTC. As protein: CASSLVAGPTYEQYF.

This rearrangement joins TRBV7-2 to TRBJ2-4, with TRBD1 matching 10 bases. This CDR3 contains 14 residues. Unmatched junction bases numbered 4, after V lost 4 bases and J lost 7 bases. The germline CDR1 and CDR2 sequences are SGHTA and FQGNSA. CDR3 amino acids: CASSSTGGWNIQYF. The CDR3 region has the DNA TGTGCCAGCAGCTCGACAGGGGGCTGGAACATTCAGTACTTC.

The chain recombines TRBV19 with TRBJ1-6; tentative D call: TRBD1 (5 bases). CDR1 LNHDA and CDR2 SQIVND come from the germline V gene (reference sequence). The CDR3 runs 15 residues. V was trimmed by 4 bases and J by 7 bases, leaving 14 bases between them. The CDR3 DNA is TGTGCCAGTAGTACAGGGACCCGGGCGAATTCACCCCTCCACTTT. Its translation: CASSTGTRANSPLHF.

This clone was detected only a few times. The CDR3 loop is CASGFHSWTGQYVDSPLHF. DNA for the CDR3: TGTGCTAGTGGTTTTCACAGTTGGACAGGGCAGTATGTAGATTCACCCCTCCACTTT. The rearrangement uses TRBV12-5 and TRBJ1-6; 8 bases line up with TRBD1. The CDR3 loop spans 19 amino acids. CDR1 and CDR2 from the germline V gene are LGHNT and FRNRAP. Trimming removed 3 bases from V and 8 bases from J; junction bases left unmatched: 18.

This rearrangement joins TRBV9 to TRBJ1-6, with D unresolved. V gave up 3 bases and J gave up 9 bases, with 16 bases separating them. Germline V gene data show CDR1 as SGDLS and CDR2 as YYNGEE. The length of the CDR3 is 15 residues. The CDR3 nucleotides are TGTGCCAGCAGCGCGCGTAACGGGCTGGGTTCACCCCTCCACTTT. Amino acid sequence: CASSARNGLGSPLHF.

V gene TRBV28 combines with J gene TRBJ2-5, with no clear D. Germline values: CDR1 MDHEN, CDR2 SYDVKM. Between the trimmed V and J ends, which lost 2 bases and 2 bases, there was a span of 6 bases. The CDR3 covers 13 residues. The CDR3 region is CASSLAAQETQYF. The CDR3 nucleotides are TGTGCCAGCAGTTTAGCGGCTCAAGAGACCCAGTACTTC.

This clone has a handful of counts. The chain carries TRBV5-1 and TRBJ2-5, with D tentatively TRBD2 (5 bases). Germline V lookup: CDR1 SGHRS, CDR2 YFSETQ. V was trimmed by 0 bases and J by 2 bases, leaving 11 bases between them. This CDR3 region has 15 residues. The CDR3 region is CASSLVGEVQETQYF. The DNA of the CDR3 is TGCGCCAGCAGCTTGGTGGGAGAGGTGCAAGAGACCCAGTACTTC.

V gene TRBV2 combines with J gene TRBJ2-2; possible D gene TRBD1, 6 bases. The CDR3 runs 14 residues. Trimming removed 5 bases at V and 6 bases at J, with 13 bases between. Germline CDR1 is SNHLY and CDR2 is FYNNEI. This CDR3 is CASSLQGFAGELFF. The CDR3 DNA is TGTGCCAGCAGTCTACAGGGTTTTGCCGGGGAGCTGTTTTTT.

The chain couples TRBV5-1 to TRBJ1-1; 8 nucleotides match TRBD1. Germline V gives CDR1 SGHRS, CDR2 YFSETQ. V shed 4 bases and J 1 base; nucleotides not matched to a gene: 6. The CDR3 is 15 amino acids. CDR3 sequence (DNA): TGCGCCAGCAGCACGGGACAGGAGGGGAACACTGAAGCTTTCTTT. Amino acid sequence: CASSTGQEGNTEAFF.

The V gene is TRBV13, the J gene TRBJ2-1, with a possible D match to TRBD2 (7 bases). The CDR3 runs to 15 residues. V gave up 5 bases and J gave up 6 bases, with 17 bases separating them. CDR1 and CDR2 from the germline V gene are PRHDT and FYEKMQ (reference sequence). The CDR3 is CASSRRGRGLNEQFF. The CDR3 DNA reads TGTGCCAGCAGCCGCCGGGGGCGGGGGCTCAATGAGCAGTTCTTC.

V usage is TRBV11-2 and J usage is TRBJ1-4; 8 positions agree with TRBD1. Per germline, CDR1 SGHAT and CDR2 FQNNGV. The CDR3 has 15 residues. The V segment lost 5 bases and the J segment 6 bases; nucleotides outside the gene matches: 8. CDR3 sequence reads: CASSGRTGTDEKLFF. The DNA of the CDR3 is TGTGCCAGCAGCGGCCGGACAGGGACGGATGAAAAACTGTTTTTT.

The rearrangement links TRBV24-1 to TRBJ1-2; D gene unclear. V lost 7 bases to trimming and J lost 9 bases, with 26 bases between them. The CDR3 loop spans 16 amino acids. CDR1 and CDR2 from the germline V gene are KGHDR and SFDVKD. CDR3 residues: CATRIIVLRASDSYTF. CDR3 coding DNA: TGTGCCACCAGGATTATTGTGCTCCGGGCCAGTGATAGCTACACCTTC.

This clone was seen once. The chain employs TRBV23-1 and TRBJ1-2; TRBD1 matches at 7 bases. TRBV23-1 is an open reading frame, and its role is uncertain. The CDR3 has 15 amino acids. V trimming: 5 bases; J trimming: 3 bases; junction bases outside the gene matches: 9. The chain's CDR3 is CASSTRDSIYYGYTF. The CDR3 DNA is TGCGCCAGCAGTACCCGGGACAGTATATACTATGGCTACACCTTC.

The rearrangement uses TRBV6-6 and TRBJ1-1, with D unresolved. The CDR3 has 12 amino acids. Trimming stripped 5 bases from V and 1 base from J, with 5 bases between. Germline V lookup: CDR1 MNHNY, CDR2 SVGAGI (reference sequence). CDR3 DNA sequence: TGTGCCAGCAGTAGAAAGAACACTGAAGCTTTCTTT. Translating gives CASSRKNTEAFF.

V and J are TRBV12-3 or TRBV12-4 and TRBJ2-7; a possible D gene is TRBD2 (5 bases). This CDR3 contains 13 residues. Trimming pared 6 bases from V and 2 bases from J, leaving 11 bases between. CDR3 in amino acids: CASRLDGAYEQYF. The CDR3 DNA sequence: TGTGCCAGCAGACTCGACGGGGCCTACGAGCAGTACTTC.

The genes are TRBV19 and TRBJ2-7, with TRBD1 matching 8 bases. The CDR3 sequence is 13 residues long. The ends lost 6 bases at V and 7 bases at J; junction bases unmatched: 8. The germline CDR1 and CDR2 sequences are LNHDA and SQIVND (reference sequence). Here the CDR3 DNA reads TGTGCCAGTAGGGACAGGGATTTTAGGGAGCAGTACTTC. Translation: CASRDRDFREQYF.

The chain is built from TRBV6-5 and TRBJ2-4; D possibly corresponds to TRBD2 (7 bases). The CDR3 length is 15 residues. Germline CDR1 MNHEY, CDR2 SVGAGI. The ends were cut back, 7 bases at V and 8 bases at J, with 21 bases in the middle. CDR3 sequence reads: CASTMGGRETHIQYF. The CDR3 coding sequence is TGTGCCAGCACCATGGGGGGGCGGGAAACACACATTCAGTACTTC.